One and the same sample provided the 18 T cell receptor beta chains below, sequenced in a study of T-cell reconstitution after alpha-beta-depleted transplantation in children. Preparation of the TCRbeta library used unique molecular identifiers. TCRdb itself ran the PCR reads through MiXCR, one entry per CDR3 protein. Seen here are 550,000 to 600,000 distinct CDR3 sequences, around 23% observed once, and the top ten hold 13% to 15%. The sample consisted of PBMCs, mostly from graft donor cells, taken 360 days after TCRalphabeta/CD19-depleted stem cell transplant. These receptors were taken from a boy younger than two who had a stem cell transplant for acute myeloid leukemia, so the T cells may come from the graft donor.

Many counts were recorded for this clonotype. The V gene is TRBV29-1, the J gene TRBJ1-2; tentative D call: TRBD1 (6 bases). The CDR3 has 13 residues. V lost 4 bases, J lost 3 bases, and 12 bases lay in between. CDR1 is SQVTM and CDR2 is ANQGSEA in the germline V gene. The DNA for the CDR3 is TGCAGCGTTGTGACAGGAATGGACTATGGCTACACCTTC. It yields the protein CSVVTGMDYGYTF.

In its sample, this clonotype was seen many times. This chain joins TRBV5-6 and TRBJ2-3, with D perhaps matching TRBD1 or TRBD2 (5 bases each). The CDR3 contains 16 residues. The V end lost 4 bases, the J end lost 2 bases, and 17 bases lay between the germline ends. CDR1 is SGHDT, CDR2 YYEEEE, per germline. The chain's CDR3 is CASSPRDPYYTDTQYF. The CDR3 DNA reads TGTGCCAGCAGCCCCCGGGACCCCTACTACACAGATACGCAGTATTTT.

There are a few counts of this clonotype. The chain joins TRBV15 to TRBJ2-2; 7 positions agree with TRBD1. The CDR3 is 16 amino acids. The J segment lost 0 bases and the V segment lost 5 bases, leaving 6 bases of the junction unmatched. CDR1 is LNHNV and CDR2 is YYDKDF in the germline V gene (reference sequence). The CDR3 loop is CATSLRTGANTGELFF. The DNA for the CDR3 is TGTGCCACCAGCTTAAGGACAGGTGCGAACACCGGGGAGCTGTTTTTT. Full variable domain (missing parts from reference TRBV15 and TRBJ2-2): DAMVIQNPRYQVTQFGKPVTLSCSQTLNHNVMYWYQQKSSQAPKLLFHYYDKDFNNEADTPDNFQSRRPNTSFCFLDIRSPGLGDTAMYLCATSLRTGANTGELFFGEGSRLTVL.

The chain carries TRBV12-3 or TRBV12-4 and TRBJ2-5; D may be TRBD2 (6 bases). Trimming shortened V by 6 bases and J by 7 bases, and 15 bases separated the two germline ends. CDR3 length: 13 residues. The CDR3 DNA reads as TGTGCCAGCAGCCCCCGGGTGGGAGGGACCCAGTACTTC. Its translation: CASSPRVGGTQYF.

This clonotype has just a few counts. The chain employs TRBV20-1 and TRBJ2-7; TRBD2 is a possible D gene (5 bases). Germline V lookup: CDR1 DFQATT, CDR2 SNEGSKA (reference sequence). The CDR3 runs to 12 residues. The V gene lost 3 bases and the J gene lost 7 bases, with 13 bases spanning the gap. The CDR3 nucleotides are TGCAGTGCTAGTGGGCCTACGGGAGAGCAGTACTTC. Translating it yields CSASGPTGEQYF.

The sample holds many counts of this clonotype. The chain couples TRBV7-9 to TRBJ1-6; D is possibly TRBD1 (5 bases). V was clipped by 5 bases and J by 2 bases, with 10 bases between them. The germline V gene has CDR1 SEHNR and CDR2 FQNEAQ (reference sequence). The CDR3 has 15 amino acids. CDR3 sequence reads: CASSPGRAYNSPLHF. CDR3 nucleotide sequence: TGTGCCAGCAGCCCGGGCAGGGCCTATAATTCACCCCTCCACTTT.

The chain employs TRBV11-2 and TRBJ2-1; D may be TRBD1 or TRBD2 (5 bases each). Trimming removed 2 bases at V and 10 bases at J, with 9 bases between. The length of the CDR3 is 12 residues. Germline loops: CDR1 SGHAT, CDR2 FQNNGV. The CDR3: CASSLLGDEQFF. The CDR3 region has the DNA TGTGCCAGCAGCTTACTTGGGGACGAGCAGTTCTTC.

The V and J genes are TRBV7-3 and TRBJ2-6, with unresolved D. Germline CDR1 and CDR2: SGHTA and FQGTGA. With 0 bases removed from V and 4 bases from J, the gap between germline ends came to 16 bases. CDR3 size: 18 residues. The CDR3: CASSLTHGALPGANVLTF. For the CDR3, the DNA is TGTGCCAGCAGCTTAACCCACGGAGCCCTACCCGGGGCCAACGTCCTGACTTTC.

This clonotype has at least ten counts. This chain uses TRBV12-3 or TRBV12-4 with TRBJ2-4; perhaps TRBD1 as D (6 bases). With 6 bases removed from V and 1 base from J, the gap between germline ends came to 10 bases. The CDR3 loop spans 14 amino acids. CDR3 nucleotide sequence: TGTGCCAGCAGCTCTCAGGGGGCCAAAAACATTCAGTACTTC. Amino acids: CASSSQGAKNIQYF.

The V call is TRBV27, the J call TRBJ2-3; D remains unclear. The CDR3 has 13 residues. Germline values: CDR1 MNHEY, CDR2 SMNVEV (reference sequence). V was pared by 8 bases and J by 4 bases, with 13 bases between. DNA for the CDR3: TGTGCCAGCGGGTCGCGTGGCGCAGATACGCAGTATTTT. This codes for CASGSRGADTQYF.

The table lists this clonotype with many counts. J is TRBJ2-1 and V is TRBV7-2; D remains unclear. Germline CDR1 and CDR2: SGHTA and FQGNSA. CDR3 size: 13 residues. The ends were cut back, 4 bases at V and 4 bases at J, with 8 bases in the middle. The CDR3: CASSYGPYNEQFF. DNA for the CDR3: TGTGCCAGCAGCTACGGACCTTACAATGAGCAGTTCTTC.

This clonotype has a count of ten or more. V gene TRBV12-3 or TRBV12-4 combines with J gene TRBJ2-3; 8 bases are a match to TRBD1. The trim removed 3 bases at V and 5 bases at J, leaving 7 bases unmatched. The CDR3 length is 15 residues. The chain's CDR3 is CASSLTGAIRDTQYF. The CDR3 nucleotides are TGTGCCAGCAGTTTGACAGGGGCCATTAGAGATACGCAGTATTTT.

This clonotype was detected ten times or more. The chain has TRBV29-1 and TRBJ1-1; 8 bases agree with TRBD1. This CDR3 has 13 residues. V dropped 4 bases and J dropped 7; count of bases not matched to a gene: 8. Germline CDR1 and CDR2: SQVTM and ANQGSEA. CDR3 region: CSVVAGGGYEAFF. CDR3 nucleotides: TGCAGCGTTGTTGCAGGGGGCGGCTATGAAGCTTTCTTT.

V gene TRBV11-2 combines with J gene TRBJ2-7; 7 bases are shared with TRBD2. This CDR3 spans 15 amino acids. CDR1 and CDR2 from the germline V gene are SGHAT and FQNNGV. V trimming: 4 bases; J trimming: 3 bases; junction bases outside the gene matches: 9. CDR3 in amino acids: CASSSGGRVFYEQYF. The CDR3 region has the DNA TGTGCCAGCAGCTCGGGGGGTAGGGTCTTCTACGAGCAGTACTTC.

As to this clonotype: A junction boundary mismatches the germline segment, possibly from a read error. The chain combines TRBV4-3 with TRBJ2-5; a possible D gene is TRBD1 (5 bases). CDR1 and CDR2 from the germline V gene are LGHNA and YSLEER. The CDR3 sequence is 15 residues long. The CDR3 region has the DNA TGCGCCAGCAGCCAAGATTTGCGCAGGGAAGAGGCCCAGTACTTC. Encoded protein: CASSQDLRREEAQYF.

This clonotype has just a few counts. The CDR3 region has the DNA TGCGCCAGCAGCCAAGACGGGGCCGGGACAGGGGTCGACGAGCAGTACTTC. Amino acid sequence: CASSQDGAGTGVDEQYF. The J gene is TRBJ2-7, the V gene TRBV4-1; 10 nucleotides match TRBD1. Trimming removed 0 bases from V and 5 bases from J; junction bases left unmatched: 10. Germline CDR1 and CDR2: MGHRA and YSYEKL. This CDR3 spans 17 amino acids.

The chain carries TRBV6-1 and TRBJ1-2; 7 positions match TRBD1. V lost 6 bases to trimming and J lost 4 bases; unmatched junction nucleotides: 17. CDR3 length equals 17 residues. Germline assignment: CDR1 MNHNS and CDR2 SASEGT. The CDR3, as DNA: TGTGCCAGCAGCCCACCCCGAGACAGGGTACATCGCTATGGCTACACCTTC. Its protein is CASSPPRDRVHRYGYTF.

The rearrangement links TRBV20-1 to TRBJ2-5, with unresolved D. The V end lost 6 bases, the J end lost 2 bases, and 13 bases lay between the germline ends. CDR1 is DFQATT and CDR2 is SNEGSKA in the germline V gene (reference sequence). The CDR3 consists of 13 residues. The CDR3 DNA is TGCAGTGCCAAGAAGAACATTCAAGAGACCCAGTACTTC. It codes for CSAKKNIQETQYF.